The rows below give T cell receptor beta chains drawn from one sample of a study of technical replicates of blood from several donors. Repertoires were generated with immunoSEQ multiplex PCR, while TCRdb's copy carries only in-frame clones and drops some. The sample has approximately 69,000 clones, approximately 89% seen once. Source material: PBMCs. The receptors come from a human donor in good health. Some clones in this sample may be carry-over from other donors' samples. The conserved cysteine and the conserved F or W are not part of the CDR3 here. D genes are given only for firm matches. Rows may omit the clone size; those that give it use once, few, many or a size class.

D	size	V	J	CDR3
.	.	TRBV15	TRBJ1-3	ATSRGGRISANSGNTIY
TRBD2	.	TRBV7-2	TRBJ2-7	ASSLGASGLNEQY
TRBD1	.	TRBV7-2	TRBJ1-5	ASSEQGLNQPQH
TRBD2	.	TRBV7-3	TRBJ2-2	ASSLKSASGRTGELF
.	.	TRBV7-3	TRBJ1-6	ASSSSGSSPLH
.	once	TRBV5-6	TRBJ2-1	ASSFPQGGTYNEQF
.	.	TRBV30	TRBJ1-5	ACRTRATGQPQH
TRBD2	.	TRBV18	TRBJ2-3	ASSTGLAGFGDTQY
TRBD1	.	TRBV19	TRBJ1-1	ASRNLPGQLNTEAF
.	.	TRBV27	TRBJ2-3	ASKGTGFTDTQY
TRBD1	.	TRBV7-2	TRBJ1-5	ASSLSQGGSNQPQH
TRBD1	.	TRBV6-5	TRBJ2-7	ASRTRDREYEQY
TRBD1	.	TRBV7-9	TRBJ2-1	ASRVGTGGEQF
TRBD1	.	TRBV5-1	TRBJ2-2	ASSLIQGSTGELF
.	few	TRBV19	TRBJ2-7	ARQGAGAYEQY
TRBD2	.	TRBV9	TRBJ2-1	ASSVGEAGVVQF
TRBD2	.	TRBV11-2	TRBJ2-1	ASSLDWAGVYNEQF
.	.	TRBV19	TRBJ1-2	ASIGGPGDGYT
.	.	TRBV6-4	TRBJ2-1	ASSDSGTGIEQF
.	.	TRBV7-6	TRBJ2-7	ASSLDSGEQY
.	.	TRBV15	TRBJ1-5	ATSSPLGGGNQPQH
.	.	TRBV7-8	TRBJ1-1	ASSLGRLNTEAF
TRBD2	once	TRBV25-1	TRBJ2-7	ASSVGGLYEQY
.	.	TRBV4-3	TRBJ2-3	ASSRSSNTDTQY
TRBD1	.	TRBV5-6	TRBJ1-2	ASSLVGTGTGVSGGYT
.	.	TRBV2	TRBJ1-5	ASSGWGDQPQH
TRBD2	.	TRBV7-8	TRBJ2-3	ASRPSLATLTDTQY
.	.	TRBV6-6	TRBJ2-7	ASSSSGGTSYEQY
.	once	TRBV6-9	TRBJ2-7	ASSYSDSYEQY
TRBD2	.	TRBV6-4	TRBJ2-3	ASSEPQRAGGHAGTDTQY
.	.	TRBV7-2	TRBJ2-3	ASSAGGSTDTQY